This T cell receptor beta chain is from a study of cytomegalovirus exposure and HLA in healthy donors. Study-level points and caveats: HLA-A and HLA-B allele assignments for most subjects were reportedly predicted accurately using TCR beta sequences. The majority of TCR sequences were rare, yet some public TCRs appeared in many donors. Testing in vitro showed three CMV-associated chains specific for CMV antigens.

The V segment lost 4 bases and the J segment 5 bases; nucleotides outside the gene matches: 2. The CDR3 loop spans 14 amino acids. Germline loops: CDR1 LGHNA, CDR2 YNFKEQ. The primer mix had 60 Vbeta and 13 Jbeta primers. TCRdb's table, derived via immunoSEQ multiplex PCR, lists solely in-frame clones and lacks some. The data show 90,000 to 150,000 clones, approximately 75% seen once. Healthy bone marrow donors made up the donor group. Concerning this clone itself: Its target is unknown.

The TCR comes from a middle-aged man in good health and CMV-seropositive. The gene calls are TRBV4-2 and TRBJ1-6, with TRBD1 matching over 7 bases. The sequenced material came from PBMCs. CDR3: CASSRDSDNSPLHF. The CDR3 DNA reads TGTGCCAGCAGCCGGGACAGCGATAATTCACCCCTCCACTTT.